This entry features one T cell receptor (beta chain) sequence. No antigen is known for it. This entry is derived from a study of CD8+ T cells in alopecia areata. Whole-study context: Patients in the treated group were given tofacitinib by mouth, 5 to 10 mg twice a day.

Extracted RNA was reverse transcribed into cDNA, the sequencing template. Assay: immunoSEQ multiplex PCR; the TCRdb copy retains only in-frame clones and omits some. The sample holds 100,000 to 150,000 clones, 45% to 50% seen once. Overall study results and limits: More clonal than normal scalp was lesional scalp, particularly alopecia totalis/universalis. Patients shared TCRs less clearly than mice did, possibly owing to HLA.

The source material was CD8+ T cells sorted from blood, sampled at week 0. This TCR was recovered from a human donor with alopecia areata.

CDR3 nucleotide sequence: TGTGCCAGCAGCCCGGACAGATACGAGCAGTACTTC. It specifies CASSPDRYEQYF. The rearrangement joins TRBV6-5 to TRBJ2-7; D may be TRBD1 (6 bases). The V and J ends lost 6 bases and 4 bases respectively, with 10 bases between them. Germline CDR1 and CDR2: MNHEY and SVGAGI. The CDR3 is 12 amino acids.